This record looks at one T cell receptor (beta chain) sequence and its context. Its antigen specificity is not known. It has no much larger one-base neighbor in the sample; base qualities were not kept. This sample was taken from a study of cytomegalovirus exposure and HLA in healthy donors (dated by TCRdb to the late 2010s). About the study as a whole: An earlier analysis of some 600 of the donors reported approximately 280 Gb of sequence data and about 120 million unique TCR beta sequences obtained from 180 million or so T cells. Using immunosequencing, the study profiled T cell repertoires from 550 to 750 subjects and related those repertoires to cytomegalovirus serostatus. To decide whether each TCR beta V gene segment behaved as functional or pseudogenic, an earlier analysis of fewer than 750 of the donors relied on high-throughput TCR beta sequencing. Along with the 666-subject first cohort, a separate validation cohort of around 110 different subjects was used. In the later analysis, no new phenotypic data were used to find candidate immune exposures; instead, reliance was placed on TCR beta sequences and their occurrence across donors. Every discovery cohort repertoire had been produced on one sequencing platform. Typing coverage differed by locus: A, B, C, DRB1 and DQB1 were typed in about 629-630 donors, DQA1 in approximately 520, DPA1 in 600 to 610, and DPB1 in approximately 450. Among the approximately 400 genotyped donors, approximately 76% belonged to the genetic ancestry cluster associated with self-reported Caucasian donors. Because of strong linkage in the cohort, roughly five DR-DQ haplotypes were treated as single units for association and clustering. The study combined high-throughput TCR immunosequencing, statistical association of individual TCRs with disease status, and machine learning to predict cytomegalovirus infection status. HLA typing included class I and class II loci at four-digit resolution. Approximately 300 gigabases of sequencing data and around 85 million unique TCR sequences made up an early release that covered fewer than 650 HLA-typed donors. Donor age, sex, ethnicity and CMV serostatus were compiled together with the repertoire data. A later genetic analysis took genome-wide SNP genotypes for about 55% of the roughly 670 donors and used that subset as a discovery cohort. To study patterns of TCR occurrence, a later analysis re-analyzed previously published TCR beta repertoires from around 700 donors and added high-resolution HLA genotyping. Among around 400 genotyped donors of the cohort, an average of roughly 240,000 unique TCR beta nucleotide sequences were sequenced per donor, about a sixth of them non-productive. The study aimed to test whether signatures of past pathogen exposure could be identified by cataloging public T cell receptors. Study-level results and caveats: When HLA alleles, especially DR and DQ, strongly co-occurred, TCR associations were difficult to assign to individual alleles. The classifier was reported to diagnose cytomegalovirus status with high specificity and sensitivity in both the original cohort and the validation cohort. Compared with equally common non-associated chains, HLA-associated TCR beta chains in a later analysis were more clonally expanded and had lower generation probabilities. According to the authors, the approach could potentially be generalized to other disease states and immunological phenotypes. Only TCR beta chains were sequenced in this cohort, and the absence of alpha or paired-chain data limited detectable features. Immune exposure information for the cohort was limited to CMV serostatus. Roughly uniform sequencing depth across donors was assumed in presence/absence analyses, although this assumption may not hold. HLA typing was unavailable for some donors at each locus, so association tests used only the typed subset. Most TCR sequences were observed very rarely across donors, whereas some public TCRs were present in many individuals. A later analysis reported that several top co-occurrence clusters appeared linked to parvovirus B19, influenza, CMV and Epstein-Barr virus. A cluster of highly shared sequence variants was judged likely to represent a technical artifact of the sequencing pipeline. According to a later analysis, most CMV-associated TCR beta chains appeared to be HLA-restricted, and the HLA associations seemed to be driven largely by CMV exposure. Fewer than 20 rarely observed V segments, including chromosome 9 orphons, were excluded from the earlier analysis of just under 600 of the donors because counts were too low. In an earlier analysis of about 600 of the donors, most TCR beta V segments appeared in productive rearrangements about 87% or about 30% of the time, broadly matching IMGT annotations. Because the 87-base-pair reads could not distinguish some IMGT-functional V segments, including TRBV6-2 and TRBV6-3, those segments were excluded. In a later analysis, around 17,000 TCR beta sequences were associated with specific HLA alleles at a false discovery rate of 0.05. Linkage disequilibrium might explain the correlated functional status among segregating V segments, but an unknown experimental factor could not be ruled out. In the study, 164 TCR beta chains were listed as associated with cytomegalovirus. In vitro tests confirmed that a few of the cytomegalovirus-associated TCR beta chains recognize cytomegalovirus antigens. A further reported finding was that TCR beta sequences accurately predicted the HLA-A and HLA-B alleles for most subjects in the first cohort. V-gene and J-gene trimming of TCR beta chains was associated with a missense DCLRE1C variant in a later genetic analysis, and the association was replicated in an independent cohort. Compared with the approximately 670-donor mean, donors in an Asian-associated ancestry cluster had fewer N-insertions in productive TCRs, according to a later genetic analysis. In a later analysis, TCR association rates were found to vary across HLA loci, with the most associated TCRs seen for DRB1 alleles and the fewest for HLA-C alleles.

Libraries were prepared through the immunoSEQ multiplex PCR assay. The multiplex PCR relied on a mix of 60 forward primers for TCR Vbeta segments and 13 reverse primers for TCR Jbeta segments. Amplification of the CDR3 region of rearranged TCR beta genes was performed with a multiplex PCR assay on genomic DNA. On the Illumina HiSeq System, the amplified TCR beta libraries were sequenced as 87-base-pair reads. The paper's data handling went like this. In a later analysis, tens of millions of unique TCR beta chains were counted across the roughly 700 repertoires, and approximately 9.9 million of these chains were shared by at least two donors. Raw reads were error-corrected and collapsed into unique sequences by a nearest-neighbor algorithm in which closely related sequences were merged to remove PCR and sequencing errors. V, D and J gene segments were assigned by aligning CDR3 sequences to IMGT reference sequences. For a sequence to be retained, a match of at least six nucleotides was required to both a V gene segment and a J gene segment. Rearrangements were called productive when the CDR3 lacked stop codons and stayed in frame with V and J; all others were non-productive. Following IMGT convention, CDR3 was defined as the stretch from the second conserved V-encoded cysteine up to the conserved J-encoded phenylalanine. Sequences without an unambiguous match to a single V gene segment were excluded from the earlier analysis of a few hundred of the donors. In an earlier analysis of about 590 of the donors, a V segment was called functional when productive rearrangements were above 56.7%, and segregating when the standard deviation between donors exceeded 5%. To diagnose cytomegalovirus status from the catalog of TCR beta chain sequences, a statistical classification framework was built. V and J gene assignment, in a later analysis, came from comparing TCR nucleotide sequences with IMGT/GENE-DB human TR gene sequences. The TCRdist pipeline was used in a later analysis to assign CDR3 sequences and most-parsimonious VDJ recombination scenarios. A later analysis defined each TCR beta chain by its CDR3 amino acid sequence plus V-gene family, and excluded reads lacking a unique V-gene family. A later analysis removed 592 highly shared, low-generation-probability nucleotide sequences to deal with suspected cross-contamination and a sequencing artifact. A later analysis calculated a clonal expansion index for each public chain from normalized within-repertoire ranks of inferred template counts. Generation probabilities in a later analysis came from a VDJ recombination model fitted to out-of-frame rearrangements, and those results were checked against IGoR. In a later analysis, TCR-TCR, TCR-HLA and TCR-CMV co-occurrence was scored with hypergeometric tests, and a repertoire-size bias correction was applied to TCR pairs. A later analysis estimated false discovery rates by permuting HLA or CMV assignments 20 times. In a later analysis, co-occurring TCRs were grouped with DBSCAN, and TCRdist sequence similarity was added when clustering was performed within HLA-allele-positive subsets. Repertoires with fewer than 30,000 or more than 120,000 public chains, plus five repertoires with anomalous nucleotide sharing, were excluded from co-occurrence clustering. The table was pulled from immuneACCESS by TCRdb, which kept in-frame rearrangements only. Such tables lose some clones; where checked, under half of the loss comes from unresolved V genes, and the rest has no known cause. For V, J and clone size, that table is used; D and trimming come from the DNA. The sample yields about 72,000 clones; around 82% were counted once. About 3.5% of the sample is in the top ten clones.

The cohort comprised some 730 healthy bone marrow donors. At the time of sampling, every cohort member was nominally healthy, though immune exposures that went unrecorded were likely present. The donor was CMV seronegative and was included in the group of several hundred seronegative cohort members. Each donor provided a peripheral blood sample, and peripheral blood mononuclear cells were used for TCR beta sequencing. The Qiagen DNeasy Blood Extraction Kit was used to extract genomic DNA from the blood cell samples. The CDR3 starts with the cysteine, ends with the phenylalanine, and has 16 residues. Left in the record is the CDR3 DNA by itself, 48 bases read in frame from the first base. V was cut back by 4 bases and J by 0 bases, leaving a gap of 15 bases between them. The germline V gene (reference sequence) sets CDR1 to LNHDA and CDR2 to SQIVND.

Recombination joined TRBV19 with TRBJ1-1, with the D gene uncertain. The source of this sequence is a man aged 35 to 55 in good health and CMV-seronegative. Input material: PBMCs. The nucleotide sequence reads as follows: TGTGCCAGTAGTAGGCAGGCTTCAATCATGAACACTGAAGCTTTCTTT. This gives the protein CASSRQASIMNTEAFF. With the rest looked up from the reference TRBV19 and TRBJ1-1 genes rather than sequenced, the full variable domain is DGGITQSPKYLFRKEGQNVTLSCEQNLNHDAMYWYRQDPGQGLRLIYYSQIVNDFQKGDIAEGYSVSREKKESFPLTVTSAQKNPTAFYLCASSRQASIMNTEAFFGQGTRLTVV.